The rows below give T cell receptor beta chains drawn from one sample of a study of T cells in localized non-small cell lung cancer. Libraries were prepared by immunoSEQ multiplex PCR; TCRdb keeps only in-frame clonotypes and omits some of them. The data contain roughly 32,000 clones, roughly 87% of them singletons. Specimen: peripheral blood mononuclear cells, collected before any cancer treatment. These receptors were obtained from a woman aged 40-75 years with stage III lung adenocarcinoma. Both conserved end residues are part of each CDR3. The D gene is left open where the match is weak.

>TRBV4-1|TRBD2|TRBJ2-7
CASSRTLAERTYEQYF
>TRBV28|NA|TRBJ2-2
CASSPPPGRDLTGELFF
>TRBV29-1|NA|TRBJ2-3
CSVEGSIRGTDTQYF
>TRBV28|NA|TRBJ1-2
CASSADSYGYTF
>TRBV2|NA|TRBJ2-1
CASRGYNEQFF
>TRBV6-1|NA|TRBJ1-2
CASSAEPLSSYTF
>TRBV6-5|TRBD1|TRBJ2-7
CASSYSGTGLYEQYF
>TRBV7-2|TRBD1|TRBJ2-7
CASSLGQGVEYEQYF
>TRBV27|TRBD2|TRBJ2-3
CASSLSPPGRELPDTQYF
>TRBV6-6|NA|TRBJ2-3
CASSYSASDTQYF
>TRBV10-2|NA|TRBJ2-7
CASSEFGGPYEQYF
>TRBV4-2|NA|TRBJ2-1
CASSQERRGGNEQFF
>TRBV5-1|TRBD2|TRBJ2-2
CASSSAAGGNTGELFF
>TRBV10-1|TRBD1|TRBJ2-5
CASSESRTGEETQYF
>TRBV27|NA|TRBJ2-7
CASRVTGSYEQYF
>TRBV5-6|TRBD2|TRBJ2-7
CASSLGWTSGIHEQYF
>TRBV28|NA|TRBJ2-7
CASSLSAGTYF
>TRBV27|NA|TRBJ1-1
CASSPRAYSNTEAFF
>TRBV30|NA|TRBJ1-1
CACSVRMNTEAFF
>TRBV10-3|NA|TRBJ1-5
CAISGGREGNQPQHF
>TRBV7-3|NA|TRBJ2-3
CASSLQSRGASTDTQYF
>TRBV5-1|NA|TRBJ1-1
CASSGSNLGGLWDTEAFF
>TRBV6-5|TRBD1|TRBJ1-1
CASETGQGGTEAFF
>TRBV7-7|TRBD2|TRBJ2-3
CASSLGARTSLSDTQYF
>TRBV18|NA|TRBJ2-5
CASSQNREETQYF
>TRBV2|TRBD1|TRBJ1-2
CASRGQGSNYGYTF